This T cell receptor beta chain is drawn from a study of T-cell memory formation after mild COVID-19. Germline values: CDR1 LGHNA, CDR2 YNFKEQ. The CDR3 loop spans 15 amino acids. Trimming cost V 1 base and J 9 bases; bases outside gene matches: 9. Broader study findings: Chiefly within CM and EM were the contracting CD4+ clones; CD8+ ones were within EMRA.

TCRdb independently ran MiXCR on the 5' RACE reads; one entry per CDR3 protein. The repertoire holds 450,000 or so distinct CDR3 sequences, with 25% as singletons. This clonotype was seen many times. The antigen remains undetermined. The sequence derives from an adult woman who had mild COVID-19 (a few samples of this study predate the infection). Cell type and time point are not known. Sequences were obtained from PBMCs or a T cell subset sorted from them (not recorded which). The J gene is TRBJ2-1, the V gene TRBV4-2; 7 bases line up with TRBD2. Written as DNA, the CDR3 is TGTGCCAGCAGCCAAGTTGATCAAGGCGGGGGTGAGCAGTTCTTC. Residues: CASSQVDQGGGEQFF.